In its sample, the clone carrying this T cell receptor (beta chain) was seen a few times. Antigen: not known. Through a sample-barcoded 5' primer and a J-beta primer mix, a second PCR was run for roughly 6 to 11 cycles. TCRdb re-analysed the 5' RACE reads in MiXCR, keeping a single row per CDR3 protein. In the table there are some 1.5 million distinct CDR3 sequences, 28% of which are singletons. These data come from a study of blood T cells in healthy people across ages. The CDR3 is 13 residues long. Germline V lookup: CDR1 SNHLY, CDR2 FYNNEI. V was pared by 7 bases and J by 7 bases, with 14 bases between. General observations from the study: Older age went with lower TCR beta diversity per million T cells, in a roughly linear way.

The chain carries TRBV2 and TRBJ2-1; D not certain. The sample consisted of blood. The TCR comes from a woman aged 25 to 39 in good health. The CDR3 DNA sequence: TGTGCCAGCACTCCTCAGGTGGGGAATGAGCAGTTCTTC. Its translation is CASTPQVGNEQFF.